Shown below are 10 T cell receptor beta chains from a single sample sequenced in a study of shared clonotypes between healthy human individuals. Sequencing was performed with immunoSEQ multiplex PCR; in TCRdb, only in-frame clones are kept and a portion is missing. The sample includes approximately 1.1 million clones, about 80% of them seen just once. The sample was memory CD4+ T cells from PBMCs. Subset specified: CD45RA-negative fraction. These receptors originate from a man aged 18 to 30 in good health. Some clones in this sample may be carry-over from other donors' samples.

V usage is TRBV2 and J usage is TRBJ2-7; D remains ambiguous. V dropped 5 bases and J dropped 0 bases, with 8 bases sitting between them. CDR1 and CDR2 from the germline V gene are SNHLY and FYNNEI. The CDR3 is 13 residues long. The CDR3 region has the DNA TGTGCCAGCAGTCGGGCAGTCTCCTACGAGCAGTACTTC. Encoded protein: CASSRAVSYEQYF.

This clone was detected a few times. The chain joins TRBV28 to TRBJ2-7; 9 bases agree with TRBD2. The V and J ends lost 6 bases and 2 bases, in that order; junction bases with no gene match: 8. Germline values: CDR1 MDHEN, CDR2 SYDVKM. This CDR3 spans 15 amino acids. The CDR3 nucleotides are TGTGCCAGCAGCTTTAGCGGGAGACGCCCCTACGAGCAGTACTTC. This gives the protein CASSFSGRRPYEQYF.

CDR3 bases: TGTGCCAGCAGCTTAAAATTGGACTCTGGGGCCAACGTCCTGACTTTC. This sequence encodes CASSLKLDSGANVLTF. V and J are TRBV7-2 and TRBJ2-6, with D unresolved. V was shortened by 2 bases and J by 0 bases, with 8 bases between the two germline ends. Germline lookup yields CDR1 SGHTA and CDR2 FQGNSA. This CDR3 region has 16 residues.

This clone was detected once. The chain uses TRBV7-2 and TRBJ1-5; 10 nucleotides line up with TRBD1. This CDR3 has 15 amino acids. V dropped 4 bases and J dropped 6; count of bases not matched to a gene: 6. CDR1 is SGHTA, CDR2 FQGNSA, per germline. CDR3 in DNA: TGTGCCAGCAGCTCCACCGGGACAGGGGTTCAGCCCCAGCATTTT. This codes for CASSSTGTGVQPQHF.

The chain carries TRBV5-1 and TRBJ2-2; D call uncertain. The germline V gene has CDR1 SGHRS and CDR2 YFSETQ. V lost 4 bases to trimming and J lost 6 bases, with 10 bases between them. The CDR3 consists of 13 residues. The chain's CDR3 is CASSVRDAGELFF. The DNA for the CDR3 is TGCGCCAGCAGCGTAAGGGATGCCGGGGAGCTGTTTTTT.

This sequence joins TRBV7-2 and TRBJ1-2; D unclear. Trimming took 1 base from V and 0 from J, leaving 9 bases between them. This CDR3 comprises 15 residues. Germline CDR1 reads SGHTA; CDR2 reads FQGNSA. The CDR3 sequence is CASSLVPGTNYGYTF. Here the CDR3 DNA reads TGTGCCAGCAGCTTAGTTCCCGGTACTAACTATGGCTACACCTTC.

The CDR3 is CASSNLPTNEKLFF. The CDR3, as DNA: TGTGCCAGCAGCAACTTGCCAACTAATGAAAAACTGTTTTTT. This sequence joins TRBV7-2 and TRBJ1-4, with unresolved D. The CDR3 is made up of 14 amino acids. CDR1 is SGHTA and CDR2 is FQGNSA in the germline V gene. Trimming took 5 bases from V and 0 from J, leaving 7 bases between them.

The rearrangement joins TRBV4-2 to TRBJ1-4, with 10 bases fitting TRBD1. V lost 3 bases, J lost 7 bases, and 5 bases stayed unmatched. This CDR3 contains 15 residues. Germline assignment: CDR1 LGHNA and CDR2 YNFKEQ. CDR3 nucleotide sequence: TGTGCCAGCAGCCAGGACAGGGGGAAGGTTGAAAAACTGTTTTTT. As protein: CASSQDRGKVEKLFF.

This chain joins TRBV7-2 and TRBJ1-5; D is undetermined. This CDR3 has 12 residues. Germline values: CDR1 SGHTA, CDR2 FQGNSA. V was trimmed by 5 bases and J by 6 bases, leaving 8 bases between them. In nucleotides, the CDR3 is TGTGCCAGCAGCCACTTTGGTCAGCCCCAGCATTTT. Its translation: CASSHFGQPQHF.

This chain connects TRBV20-1 to TRBJ2-4; D tentatively reads TRBD1 or TRBD2 (5 bases each). The CDR3 has 11 amino acids. V shed 7 bases and J shed 7 bases, with 11 bases lying between them. The germline CDR1 and CDR2 sequences are DFQATT and SNEGSKA (reference sequence). In DNA, the CDR3 is TGCAGTGGAGGGGCTAGGAACATTCAGTACTTC. Protein: CSGGARNIQYF.